These 26 T cell receptor beta chains were sequenced from one sample in a study of technical replicates of blood from several donors. The method was immunoSEQ multiplex PCR; TCRdb's version includes in-frame clones alone and lacks a portion of them. The sample lists about 74,000 clones; 85% to 95% were seen once. The specimen sequenced was T cells isolated from PBMCs. The receptors were gathered from a human donor in good health.

The chain is built from TRBV27 and TRBJ1-3; D unresolved. The ends were cut back, 6 bases at V and 0 bases at J, with 12 bases in the middle. Germline lookup yields CDR1 MNHEY and CDR2 SMNVEV (reference sequence). The CDR3 runs 15 residues. The CDR3 region is CASSRDKNSGNTIYF. The CDR3 coding sequence is TGTGCCAGCAGCCGTGACAAAAACTCTGGAAACACCATATATTTT.

J is TRBJ1-2 and V is TRBV6-6; D perhaps matches TRBD1 (5 bases). V was pared by 2 bases and J by 3 bases, with 13 bases between. CDR3 size: 15 residues. CDR1 is MNHNY and CDR2 is SVGAGI in the germline V gene (reference sequence). This CDR3 reads CASSYGQGQHYGYTF. Here the CDR3 DNA reads TGTGCCAGCAGTTACGGGCAGGGTCAACACTATGGCTACACCTTC.

On this clone: The sample contains more than one DNA sequence encoding this CDR3. This sequence joins TRBV9 and TRBJ1-3, with TRBD1 matching over 10 bases. The length of the CDR3 is 16 residues. Trimming at V came to 3 bases and at J to 1 base, leaving 4 bases not matched to a gene. Germline CDR1 reads SGDLS; CDR2 reads YYNGEE. CDR3 protein: CASSGPGQGSGNTIYF. The CDR3 DNA sequence: TGTGCCAGCAGCGGACCGGGACAGGGGTCTGGAAACACCATATATTTT.

This rearrangement joins TRBV10-1 to TRBJ2-2; 12 bases are shared with TRBD1. This CDR3 has 19 residues. Trimming cost V 3 bases and J 0 bases; bases outside gene matches: 8. CDR1 and CDR2 (germline): WNHNN, SYGVQD (reference sequence). The chain's CDR3 is CASSDYRDRGPSNTGELFF. DNA for the CDR3: TGCGCCAGCAGTGACTACCGGGACAGGGGGCCGTCGAACACCGGGGAGCTGTTTTTT.

CDR3 in amino acids: CASSPPILLYTESSGNTIYF. In DNA, the CDR3 is TGTGCCAGCTCACCACCCATCCTACTATACACCGAAAGCTCTGGAAACACCATATATTTT. This rearrangement joins TRBV18 to TRBJ1-3; D not certain. V was trimmed by 0 bases and J by 0 bases, leaving 21 bases between them. The CDR3 consists of 20 residues. Germline V gene sequence: CDR1 KGHSH, CDR2 LQKENI. Filled out from reference TRBV18 and TRBJ1-3, the complete variable domain reads NAGVMQNPRHLVRRRGQEARLRCSPMKGHSHVYWYRQLPEEGLKFMVYLQKENIIDESGMPKERFSAEFPKEGPSILRIQQVVRGDSAAYFCASSPPILLYTESSGNTIYFGEGSWLTVV.

The chain uses TRBV28 and TRBJ2-7; D is unclear. The V end lost 7 bases, the J end lost 0 bases, and 7 bases lay between the germline ends. The CDR3 consists of 12 residues. In germline, CDR1 is MDHEN, CDR2 SYDVKM. CDR3 loop: CASMANSYEQYF. The DNA for the CDR3 is TGTGCCAGCATGGCAAACTCCTACGAGCAGTACTTC. The whole variable domain, filled in from reference TRBV28 and TRBJ2-7, reads DVKVTQSSRYLVKRTGEKVFLECVQDMDHENMFWYRQDPGLGLRLIYFSYDVKMKEKGDIPEGYSVSREKKERFSLILESASTNQTSMYLCASMANSYEQYFGPGTRLTVT.

The rearrangement uses TRBV11-2 and TRBJ2-5, with D unclear. Between the trimmed V and J ends, which lost 5 bases and 1 base, there was a span of 8 bases. This CDR3 has 13 residues. Germline V lookup: CDR1 SGHAT, CDR2 FQNNGV. This chain's CDR3 is CASSPTGQETQYF. The CDR3 DNA is TGTGCCAGCAGCCCCACGGGCCAAGAGACCCAGTACTTC.

This sequence joins TRBV2 and TRBJ1-1, with D unclear. The germline V gene encodes CDR1 SNHLY and CDR2 FYNNEI. The length of the CDR3 is 13 residues. Trimming removed 5 bases from V and 1 base from J, with 8 bases in between. The CDR3 is CASSQQRNTEAFF. CDR3 nucleotides: TGTGCCAGCAGTCAACAGAGGAACACTGAAGCTTTCTTT.

This sequence joins TRBV6-5 and TRBJ1-5; D possibly corresponds to TRBD1 (5 bases). The CDR3 is made up of 14 amino acids. V gave up 6 bases and J gave up 4 bases, with 13 bases separating them. Germline CDR1 reads MNHEY; CDR2 reads SVGAGI. CDR3 DNA sequence: TGTGCCAGCAGAAATCAGGGTGGGAATCAGCCCCAGCATTTT. This sequence encodes CASRNQGGNQPQHF.

V and J are TRBV5-8 and TRBJ1-4; TRBD1 matches 9 bases. The CDR3 consists of 15 residues. In germline, CDR1 is SGHTS, CDR2 YDEGEE. V was clipped by 4 bases and J by 4 bases; unmatched bases: 5. CDR3 protein: CASSPRDRVNEKLFF. The CDR3 bases are TGTGCCAGCAGCCCGCGGGACAGGGTTAATGAAAAACTGTTTTTT.

V gene TRBV6-5 combines with J gene TRBJ2-1; 12 positions agree with TRBD2. CDR3 size: 15 residues. The germline V gene encodes CDR1 MNHEY and CDR2 SVGAGI. Trimming removed 0 bases from V and 13 bases from J; junction bases left unmatched: 7. CDR3 region: CASSYSASGRAVQFF. DNA for the CDR3: TGTGCCAGCAGTTACTCGGCTAGCGGGAGGGCCGTACAGTTCTTC.

The chain has TRBV19 and TRBJ2-7, with 9 bases that match TRBD2. V shed 5 bases and J 3 bases; nucleotides not matched to a gene: 8. Germline V CDR1 and CDR2: LNHDA, SQIVND (reference sequence). The CDR3 has 15 residues. The CDR3 loop reads CASSVTTSGLYEQYF. The CDR3 nucleotides are TGTGCCAGTAGTGTCACGACTAGCGGCCTCTACGAGCAGTACTTC.

The V call is TRBV7-2, the J call TRBJ1-6; 9 nucleotides match TRBD1. Germline V lookup: CDR1 SGHTA, CDR2 FQGNSA. V dropped 5 bases and J dropped 11; count of bases not matched to a gene: 10. The CDR3 has 15 amino acids. This chain's CDR3 is CASSQGQGPLAPLHF. The CDR3 bases are TGTGCCAGCAGCCAGGGACAGGGTCCATTGGCACCCCTCCACTTT. The full variable domain, rest sourced from reference TRBV7-2 and TRBJ1-6, is GAGVSQSPSNKVTEKGKDVELRCDPISGHTALYWYRQSLGQGLEFLIYFQGNSAPDKSGLPSDRFSAERTGGSVSTLTIQRTQQEDSAVYLCASSQGQGPLAPLHFGNGTRLTVT.

The V and J genes are TRBV28 and TRBJ2-7, with a weak D call TRBD2 (5 bases). Germline CDR1 MDHEN, CDR2 SYDVKM. V was pared by 6 bases and J by 2 bases, with 20 bases between. The CDR3 is 16 residues long. DNA of the CDR3: TGTGCCAGCAGCTATGGCCCAAGCGGCTCAACCTACGAGCAGTACTTC. Its translation: CASSYGPSGSTYEQYF.

V usage is TRBV11-2 and J usage is TRBJ2-5; perhaps TRBD2 as D (6 bases). V was pared by 5 bases and J by 5 bases, with 18 bases between. CDR3 length: 15 amino acids. Germline CDR1 is SGHAT and CDR2 is FQNNGV. The CDR3 DNA sequence: TGTGCCAGCAGCCCCTCTCGGGGGAATCGGGAGACCCAGTACTTC. It codes for CASSPSRGNRETQYF.

This clone showed up just once. The chain has TRBV6-6 and TRBJ1-5; no clear D. This CDR3 contains 16 residues. Per the germline V gene, CDR1 is MNHNY and CDR2 is SVGAGI (reference sequence). The V and J ends lost 5 bases and 2 bases respectively, with 16 bases between them. DNA for the CDR3: TGTGCCAGCAGTCGCCAAACCGCTGGAGGCAATCAGCCCCAGCATTTT. Amino acids: CASSRQTAGGNQPQHF.

V and J are TRBV7-8 and TRBJ1-3; TRBD1 aligns across 7 bases. The CDR3 contains 16 residues. Germline CDR1 is SGHVS and CDR2 is FQNEAQ. V shed 0 bases, J shed 0 bases, and the junction held 2 bases outside the gene matches. CDR3 DNA: TGTGCCAGCAGCTTAGCTCGGACAGGCTCTGGAAACACCATATATTTT. Protein product: CASSLARTGSGNTIYF.

This chain connects TRBV4-1 to TRBJ2-1, with D possibly being TRBD2 (6 bases). The CDR3 is 15 amino acids. In germline, CDR1 is MGHRA, CDR2 YSYEKL. V dropped 4 bases and J dropped 6 bases, with 16 bases sitting between them. The DNA of the CDR3 is TGCGCCAGCAGCCTTCTCGGGGTAGCGGCCAATGAGCAGTTCTTC. Translating it yields CASSLLGVAANEQFF.

This clone was observed once. The CDR3 is CASSYRSTNEKLFF. Here the CDR3 DNA reads TGTGCCAGCAGCTACAGAAGCACTAATGAAAAACTGTTTTTT. The chain combines TRBV6-5 with TRBJ1-4; D remains ambiguous. Germline V gene sequence: CDR1 MNHEY, CDR2 SVGAGI. V lost 6 bases and J lost 2, with 10 bases in between. The CDR3 has 14 residues.

The chain's CDR3 is CASSLYLRDRGYEQYF. For the CDR3, the DNA is TGTGCCAGCAGTTTATACCTCCGGGACAGGGGGTACGAGCAGTACTTC. The chain is built from TRBV28 and TRBJ2-7; 11 nucleotides match TRBD1. The CDR3 contains 16 residues. Looked up from germline, CDR1 is MDHEN and CDR2 is SYDVKM. V lost 1 base to trimming and J lost 4 bases; unmatched junction nucleotides: 6.

This sequence joins TRBV15 and TRBJ2-1; possible D gene TRBD2, 5 bases. CDR1 and CDR2 (germline): LNHNV, YYDKDF (reference sequence). The V gene lost 2 bases and the J gene lost 5 bases, with 13 bases spanning the gap. The length of the CDR3 is 15 residues. CDR3 coding DNA: TGTGCCACCAGCAGATCCACTAGAGCGGACAATGAGCAGTTCTTC. Translating gives CATSRSTRADNEQFF.

The chain links TRBV30 to TRBJ2-5, with D possibly TRBD1 on 5 matching bases. The CDR3 sequence is 14 residues long. Trimming stripped 3 bases from V and 0 bases from J, with 11 bases between. Germline V gene sequence: CDR1 GTSNPN, CDR2 SVGIG (reference sequence). The CDR3 reads CAWSDRTNQETQYF. The CDR3, as DNA: TGTGCCTGGAGCGATCGGACAAACCAAGAGACCCAGTACTTC.

This chain links TRBV15 with TRBJ1-3; D not certain. The V end lost 1 base, the J end lost 2 bases, and 18 bases lay between the germline ends. Germline assignment: CDR1 LNHNV and CDR2 YYDKDF (reference sequence). The CDR3 sequence is 18 residues long. The CDR3 DNA is TGTGCCACCAGCAGAGTGCCATCGGGGAGGGAGGCTGGAAACACCATATATTTT. This codes for CATSRVPSGREAGNTIYF.

The rearrangement joins TRBV6-5 to TRBJ2-3; TRBD2 might be the D (6 bases). V shed 2 bases and J shed 7 bases, with 10 bases lying between them. CDR1 is MNHEY, CDR2 SVGAGI, per germline. The CDR3 runs 13 residues. CDR3 region: CASSYRGSNTQYF. The CDR3 nucleotides read TGTGCCAGCAGTTACCGGGGGTCGAATACGCAGTATTTT.

The chain has TRBV13 and TRBJ1-1; D is possibly TRBD1 (5 bases). Trimming pared 5 bases from V and 4 bases from J, leaving 8 bases between. CDR1 is PRHDT, CDR2 FYEKMQ, per germline (reference sequence). This CDR3 region has 12 residues. The CDR3 protein is CASSLQATEAFF. Written as DNA, the CDR3 is TGTGCCAGCAGCCTACAGGCCACTGAAGCTTTCTTT. Using reference TRBV13 and TRBJ1-1 for the parts outside the CDR3, the full variable domain is AAGVIQSPRHLIKEKRETATLKCYPIPRHDTVYWYQQGPGQDPQFLISFYEKMQSDKGSIPDRFSAQQFSDYHSELNMSSLELGDSALYFCASSLQATEAFFGQGTRLTVV.

The rearrangement links TRBV9 to TRBJ1-6; 10 bases match TRBD1. Germline loops: CDR1 SGDLS, CDR2 YYNGEE. V lost 4 bases and J lost 8; bases outside the gene matches: 6. The CDR3 sequence is 15 residues long. The chain's CDR3 is CASSRQGARDSPLHF. The CDR3, as DNA: TGTGCCAGCAGCCGACAGGGGGCTAGGGATTCACCCCTCCACTTT.